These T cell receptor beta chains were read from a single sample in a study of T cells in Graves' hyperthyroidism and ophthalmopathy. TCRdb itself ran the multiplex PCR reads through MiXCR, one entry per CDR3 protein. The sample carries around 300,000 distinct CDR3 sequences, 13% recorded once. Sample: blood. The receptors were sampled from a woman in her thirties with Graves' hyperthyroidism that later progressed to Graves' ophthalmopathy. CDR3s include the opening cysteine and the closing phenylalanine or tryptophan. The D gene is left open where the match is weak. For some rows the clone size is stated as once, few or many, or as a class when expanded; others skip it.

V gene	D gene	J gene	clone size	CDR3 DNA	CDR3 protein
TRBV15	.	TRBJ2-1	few	TGTGCCACCAGCCCGAAGGACACACCCGGCTACAATGAGCAGTTCTTC	CATSPKDTPGYNEQFF
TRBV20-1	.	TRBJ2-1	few	TGCAGTGCTAGACCCTTAGGAAATGAGCAGTTCTTC	CSARPLGNEQFF
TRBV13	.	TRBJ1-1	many	TGTGCCAGCAGCTTGAACAGGATGAACACTGAAGCTTTCTTT	CASSLNRMNTEAFF
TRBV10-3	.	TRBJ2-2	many	TGTGCCATCAGTGAAAATGAGCGAACCGGGGAGCTGTTTTTT	CAISENERTGELFF
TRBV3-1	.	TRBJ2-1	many	TGTGCCAGCAGCCTCTCGGACAGCCGCTACAATGAGCAGTTCTTC	CASSLSDSRYNEQFF
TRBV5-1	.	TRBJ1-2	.	TGCGCCAGCAGCCCCGAGAGGTTTTACTATGGCTACACCTTC	CASSPERFYYGYTF
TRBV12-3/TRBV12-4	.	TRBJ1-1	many	TGTGCCAGCACCCTCGGGAGGATGTGGGACACTGAAGCTTTCTTT	CASTLGRMWDTEAFF
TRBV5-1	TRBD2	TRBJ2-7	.	TGCGCCAGCAGCTTATTGCGGGGGATGTACGAGCAGTACTTC	CASSLLRGMYEQYF
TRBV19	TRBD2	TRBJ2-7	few	TGTGCCAGTAAGGAAGTGGCTAGCGGTTTCTATGAGCAGTACTTC	CASKEVASGFYEQYF
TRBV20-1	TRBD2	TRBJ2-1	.	TGCAGTGCCCCCCACCGGGGGGGAACCTACAATGAGCAGTTCTTC	CSAPHRGGTYNEQFF